Listed below are T cell receptor beta chains from one sample, sequenced in a study of CD8+CD57+ T cells in acquired aplastic anemia. TCRdb ran MiXCR on the reads and lists one entry per CDR3 protein. The sample contains around 250,000 distinct CDR3 sequences, about 56% of which appear only once. The sample was sorted CD4+, CD8+, or CD8+CD57+ T cells (not recorded which) from PBMCs. Receptor source: a human donor with severe aplastic anemia or a healthy control (not recorded which). Both conserved end residues are part of each CDR3. D genes are given only for firm matches. A clone size is listed for some rows: how often the clone was seen (once, few, many), or a class if it is expanded.

cdr3_nt cdr3_aa j_call v_call clone_size d_call
TGTGCCAGCAGCTTAGCGGCGCCGGGAGATACGCAGTATTTT CASSLAAPGDTQYF TRBJ2-3 TRBV7-8 . .
TGCAGTGCTAGCGAAACAGGGGGTTCCTACAATGAGCAGTTCTTC CSASETGGSYNEQFF TRBJ2-1 TRBV20-1 . TRBD1
TGTGCCAGCTCGCCACGAGGGGCCGAGAACACTGAAGCTTTCTTT CASSPRGAENTEAFF TRBJ1-1 TRBV7-9 many .
TGTGCCAGCAGCGCTTCTAGAAACTATGGCTACACCTTC CASSASRNYGYTF TRBJ1-2 TRBV9 . .
TGCAGTGCCCCGGGACACCTGAACACTGAAGCTTTCTTT CSAPGHLNTEAFF TRBJ1-1 TRBV20-1 many .
TGCAGTGCATATAAGGGGGGGTTCTACGAGCAGTACTTC CSAYKGGFYEQYF TRBJ2-7 TRBV20-1 many .
TGTGCCAGCAGTTCCCTGGGGTACACTGAAGCTTTCTTT CASSSLGYTEAFF TRBJ1-1 TRBV25-1 . .
TGTGCCAGTAGTATAGGTCAGGGTTATGGCTACACCTTC CASSIGQGYGYTF TRBJ1-2 TRBV19 . .
TGTGCCAGCAGTTTCACTAGCGGGGGAGCGCAGTACTTC CASSFTSGGAQYF TRBJ2-7 TRBV12-3/TRBV12-4 . TRBD2
TGTGCCAGCAGCGCTTCGGGCCTTTACACCGGGGAGCTGTTTTTT CASSASGLYTGELFF TRBJ2-2 TRBV5-4 once .
TGTGCCAGCAGCTTAACGGGCAGTCATAGCAATCAGCCCCAGCATTTT CASSLTGSHSNQPQHF TRBJ1-5 TRBV11-2 . .
TGTGCCAGCAGCGCTTTCAACAATGAGCAGTTCTTC CASSAFNNEQFF TRBJ2-1 TRBV7-2 . .
TGTGCCAGCAGCTCCTACAGGGGAACCCAAGAGACCCAGTACTTC CASSSYRGTQETQYF TRBJ2-5 TRBV5-4 . TRBD1
TGTGCCAGCAGCCACTTAGCGGGGGGAACCTACAATGAGCAGTTCTTC CASSHLAGGTYNEQFF TRBJ2-1 TRBV14 . TRBD2
TGTGCCAGCAGTACTCGACAGGGCCGGGGCAATGAGCAGTTCTTC CASSTRQGRGNEQFF TRBJ2-1 TRBV12-3/TRBV12-4 many TRBD1
TGCAGTGCTAGAGGGCTTAGCGGGCAAGAGACCCAGTACTTC CSARGLSGQETQYF TRBJ2-5 TRBV20-1 . TRBD2
TGTGCCAGCAGCTTCGACGGCGACGGATGGGACTATGGCTACACCTTC CASSFDGDGWDYGYTF TRBJ1-2 TRBV7-9 . .